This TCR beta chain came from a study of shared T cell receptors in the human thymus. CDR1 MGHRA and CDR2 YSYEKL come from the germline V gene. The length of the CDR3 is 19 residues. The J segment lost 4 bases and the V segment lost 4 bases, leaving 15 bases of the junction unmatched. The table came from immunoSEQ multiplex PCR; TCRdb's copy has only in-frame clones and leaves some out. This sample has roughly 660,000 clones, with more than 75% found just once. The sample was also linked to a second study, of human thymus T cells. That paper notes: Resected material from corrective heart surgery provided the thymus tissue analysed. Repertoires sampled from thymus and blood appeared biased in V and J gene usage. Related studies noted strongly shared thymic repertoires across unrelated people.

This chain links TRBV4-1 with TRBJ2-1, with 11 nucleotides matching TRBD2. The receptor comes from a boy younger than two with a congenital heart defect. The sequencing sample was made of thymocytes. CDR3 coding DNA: TGCGCCAGCAGCCGACTCCCAAAGAGGTCTAGCGGGAGGTACAATGAGCAGTTCTTC. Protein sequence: CASSRLPKRSSGRYNEQFF.